The 11 T cell receptor beta chains below were found in one sample sequenced in a study of blood T cells in healthy people across ages (dated by TCRdb to between 2014 and 2016). Preparation of the library involved 5' RACE. Data came from an Illumina HiSeq 2500. A second PCR of roughly 6 to 11 cycles was performed with a sample-barcoded 5' primer and a J-beta primer mix. The public sequencing data were trimmed at Q25 with fastp and processed into clonotypes with MiXCR by TCRdb, which kept only in-frame beta chains. A single entry per CDR3 protein holds the most common genes and DNA from its merged rows. The table for this sample lists over 600,000 distinct CDR3 sequences; 40% to 50% of them were counted only once. Around 32% of the sample is held by the ten biggest clonotypes. Sequenced input: blood. The receptors here all came from an elderly man in good health.

This clonotype was detected only a few times. V gene TRBV3-1 combines with J gene TRBJ1-5, with D maybe TRBD1 (5 bases). Germline V CDR1 and CDR2: LGHDT, YNNKEL (reference sequence). The CDR3 consists of 15 residues. V gave up 4 bases and J gave up 3 bases, with 13 bases separating them. The CDR3 sequence: CASSRGVLINQPQHF. CDR3 nucleotides: TGTGCCAGCAGCCGAGGGGTACTAATCAATCAGCCCCAGCATTTT.

The V call is TRBV6-2 or TRBV6-3, the J call TRBJ1-1; 7 bases line up with TRBD1. Losses at the gene ends were 5 bases for V and 5 bases for J; bases not matched to a gene: 11. This CDR3 spans 15 amino acids. Germline V CDR1 and CDR2: MNHEY, SVGEGT. The CDR3 bases are TGTGCCAGCAGTCCTGCTGACAGGGTAAGGACTGAAGCTTTCTTT. Amino acid sequence: CASSPADRVRTEAFF.

The chain links TRBV20-1 to TRBJ2-3; no definite D call. V was shortened by 6 bases and J by 2 bases, with 21 bases between the two germline ends. There are 16 residues in the CDR3. CDR1 and CDR2 from the germline V gene are DFQATT and SNEGSKA (reference sequence). CDR3 region: CSAPLLGATYTDTQYF. The CDR3 nucleotides are TGCAGTGCCCCGCTACTGGGCGCGACCTACACAGATACGCAGTATTTT.

The chain uses TRBV4-1 and TRBJ1-5; D is undetermined. Germline V CDR1 and CDR2: MGHRA, YSYEKL. V lost 3 bases and J 3 bases, leaving 6 bases between the germline ends. The length of the CDR3 is 13 residues. The CDR3 DNA reads TGCGCCAGCAGCCAGGATCACAATCAGCCCCAGCATTTT. Translated, it gives CASSQDHNQPQHF.

J is TRBJ1-6 and V is TRBV7-2; no definite D call. Germline CDR1 is SGHTA and CDR2 is FQGNSA. The CDR3 sequence is 15 residues long. Trimming left V 4 bases short and J 0 bases short, with 7 bases between. The CDR3: CASSSRVSYNSPLHF. The CDR3, as DNA: TGTGCCAGCAGCTCGAGGGTCTCCTATAATTCACCCCTCCACTTT.

This clonotype came up a few times. J is TRBJ2-3 and V is TRBV7-8, with TRBD2 matching 11 bases. The CDR3 has 16 amino acids. Trimming took 5 bases from V and 4 from J; bases not matched to a gene: 8. CDR1 and CDR2 (germline): SGHVS, FQNEAQ. The CDR3 sequence: CASSVLAGGIADTQYF. CDR3 bases: TGTGCCAGCAGCGTCCTAGCGGGAGGTATCGCAGATACGCAGTATTTT.

In this sample, this clonotype turned up many times. The chain recombines TRBV28 with TRBJ2-3; TRBD1 matches at 8 bases. From germline, CDR1 is MDHEN and CDR2 SYDVKM. The CDR3 is 15 residues long. V lost 1 base and J lost 7; bases outside the gene matches: 7. The CDR3 is CASSLSSGGLHTQYF. The CDR3 coding sequence is TGTGCCAGCAGTTTATCCTCAGGGGGCCTACATACGCAGTATTTT.

The table lists this clonotype with a few counts. The rearrangement uses TRBV5-1 and TRBJ2-7; D unclear. This CDR3 is built from 14 residues. CDR1 and CDR2 from the germline V gene are SGHRS and YFSETQ. The V and J ends lost 2 bases and 0 bases respectively, with 9 bases between them. CDR3 in amino acids: CASSFGATSYEQYF. CDR3 bases: TGCGCCAGCAGCTTTGGTGCTACCTCCTACGAGCAGTACTTC. The whole variable domain, remainder taken from reference TRBV5-1 and TRBJ2-7, is KAGVTQTPRYLIKTRGQQVTLSCSPISGHRSVSWYQQTPGQGLQFLFEYFSETQRNKGNFPGRFSGRQFSNSRSEMNVSTLELGDSALYLCASSFGATSYEQYFGPGTRLTVT.

The genes are TRBV6-1 and TRBJ2-1; D is possibly TRBD2 (5 bases). The CDR3 totals 16 residues. Trimming shortened V by 6 bases and J by 6 bases, and 21 bases separated the two germline ends. Germline V lookup: CDR1 MNHNS, CDR2 SASEGT. The CDR3 spells CASRTPLASYFNEQFF. CDR3 sequence (DNA): TGTGCCAGCAGGACGCCCTTAGCGAGCTACTTCAATGAGCAGTTCTTC.

This clonotype was found a few times. The gene calls are TRBV5-1 and TRBJ1-2; 7 bases are a match to TRBD1. V lost 4 bases, J lost 8 bases, and 11 bases stayed unmatched. Germline V gene data show CDR1 as SGHRS and CDR2 as YFSETQ. This CDR3 region has 14 residues. CDR3 bases: TGCGCCAGCAGCACCGACAGGGTTCCGGGCGGCTACACCTTC. It encodes CASSTDRVPGGYTF.

This clonotype appeared a few times. The chain employs TRBV5-5 and TRBJ2-7; 11 nucleotides match TRBD2. The J call may be in error: the DNA end matches TRBJ2-4 better. This CDR3 has 16 amino acids. CDR1 SGHKS and CDR2 YYEKEE come from the germline V gene (reference sequence). CDR3 in amino acids: CASSRSSGGTSNIQYF. The CDR3 DNA reads TGTGCCAGCAGTCGTTCTAGCGGGGGGACCTCGAACATTCAGTACTTC.